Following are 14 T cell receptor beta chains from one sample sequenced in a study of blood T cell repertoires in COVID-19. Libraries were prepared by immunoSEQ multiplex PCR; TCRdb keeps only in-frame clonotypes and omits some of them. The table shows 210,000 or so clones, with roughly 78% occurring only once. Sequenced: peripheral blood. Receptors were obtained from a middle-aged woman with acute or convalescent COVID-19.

The CDR3 protein is CASSPIGDGYTF. The CDR3 DNA sequence: TGTGCCAGCAGCCCGATTGGAGATGGCTACACCTTC. The rearrangement links TRBV5-6 to TRBJ1-2, with D unresolved. The V gene's germline CDR1 is SGHDT and CDR2 YYEEEE. V lost 4 bases and J lost 6, with 10 bases in between. CDR3 length equals 12 residues.

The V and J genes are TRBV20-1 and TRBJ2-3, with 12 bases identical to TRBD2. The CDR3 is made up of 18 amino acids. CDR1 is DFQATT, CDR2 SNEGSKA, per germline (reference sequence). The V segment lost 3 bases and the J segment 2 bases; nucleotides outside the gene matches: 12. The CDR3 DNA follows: TGCAGTGCTAGTTCCCGGACTAGCGGGACAAGGATCACAGATACGCAGTATTTT. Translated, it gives CSASSRTSGTRITDTQYF.

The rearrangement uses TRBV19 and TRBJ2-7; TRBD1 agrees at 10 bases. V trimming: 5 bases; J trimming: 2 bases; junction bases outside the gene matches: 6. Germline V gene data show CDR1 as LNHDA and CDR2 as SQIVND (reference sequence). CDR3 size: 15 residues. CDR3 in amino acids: CASSLAGTGAYEQYF. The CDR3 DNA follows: TGTGCCAGTAGTTTAGCCGGGACAGGGGCCTACGAGCAGTACTTC.

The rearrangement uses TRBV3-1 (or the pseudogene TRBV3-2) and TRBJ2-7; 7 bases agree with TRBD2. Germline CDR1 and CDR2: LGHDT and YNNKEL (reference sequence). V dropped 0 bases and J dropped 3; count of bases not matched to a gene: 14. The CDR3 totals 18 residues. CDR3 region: CASSQEEVSAGEGYEQYF. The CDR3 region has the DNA TGTGCCAGCAGCCAAGAGGAGGTGAGTGCGGGGGAAGGCTACGAGCAGTACTTC.

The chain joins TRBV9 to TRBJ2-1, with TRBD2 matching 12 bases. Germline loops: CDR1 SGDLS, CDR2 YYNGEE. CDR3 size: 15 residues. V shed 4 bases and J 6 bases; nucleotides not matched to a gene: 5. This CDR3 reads CASSPGLAGFNEQFF. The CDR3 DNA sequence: TGTGCCAGCAGCCCAGGACTAGCGGGGTTCAATGAGCAGTTCTTC. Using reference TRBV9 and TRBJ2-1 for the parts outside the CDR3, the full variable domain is DSGVTQTPKHLITATGQRVTLRCSPRSGDLSVYWYQQSLDQGLQFLIQYYNGEERAKGNILERFSAQQFPDLHSELNLSSLELGDSALYFCASSPGLAGFNEQFFGPGTRLTVL.

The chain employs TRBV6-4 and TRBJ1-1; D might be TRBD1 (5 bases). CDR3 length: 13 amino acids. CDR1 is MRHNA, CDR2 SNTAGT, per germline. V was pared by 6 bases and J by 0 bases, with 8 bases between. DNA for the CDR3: TGTGCCAGCAGCACAGGACTGAACACTGAAGCTTTCTTT. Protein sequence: CASSTGLNTEAFF.

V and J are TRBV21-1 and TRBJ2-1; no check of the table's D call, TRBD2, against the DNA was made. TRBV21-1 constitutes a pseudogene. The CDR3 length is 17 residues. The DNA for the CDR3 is TGTGCCAGCAGCAACCCCCTTCCTAGCGGGGAGTACAATGAGCAGTTCTTC. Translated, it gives CASSNPLPSGEYNEQFF.

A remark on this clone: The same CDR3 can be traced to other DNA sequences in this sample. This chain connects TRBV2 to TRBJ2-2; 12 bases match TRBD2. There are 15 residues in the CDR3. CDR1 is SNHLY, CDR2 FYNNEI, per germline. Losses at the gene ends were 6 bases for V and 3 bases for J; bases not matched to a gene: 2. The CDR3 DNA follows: TGTGCCAGCAGAAGACTAGCGGGGGACACCGGGGAGCTGTTTTTT. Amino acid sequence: CASRRLAGDTGELFF.

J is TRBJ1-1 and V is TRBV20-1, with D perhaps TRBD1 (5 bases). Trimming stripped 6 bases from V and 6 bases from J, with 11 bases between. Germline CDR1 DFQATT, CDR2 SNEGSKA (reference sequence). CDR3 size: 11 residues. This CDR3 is CSANRGSEAFF. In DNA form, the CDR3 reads TGCAGTGCGAATAGGGGATCTGAAGCTTTCTTT.

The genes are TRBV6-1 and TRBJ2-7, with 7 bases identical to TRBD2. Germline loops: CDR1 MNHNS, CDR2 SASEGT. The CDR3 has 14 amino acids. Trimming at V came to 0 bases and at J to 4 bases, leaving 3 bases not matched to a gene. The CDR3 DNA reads TGTGCCAGCAGTGAAGCGGTTAGCGGGTACGAGCAGTACTTC. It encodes CASSEAVSGYEQYF.

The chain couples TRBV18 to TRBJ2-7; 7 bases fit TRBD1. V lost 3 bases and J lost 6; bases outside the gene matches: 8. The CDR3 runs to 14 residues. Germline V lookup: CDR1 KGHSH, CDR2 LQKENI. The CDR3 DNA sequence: TGTGCCAGCTCACCTGGACAGGCCAGGGTCGAGCAGTACTTC. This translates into CASSPGQARVEQYF.

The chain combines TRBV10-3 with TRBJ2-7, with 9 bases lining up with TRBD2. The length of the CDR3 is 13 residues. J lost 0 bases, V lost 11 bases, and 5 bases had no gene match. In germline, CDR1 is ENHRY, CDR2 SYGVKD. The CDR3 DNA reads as TGTGCCGTGTTTAGCGGGAGCTCCTACGAGCAGTACTTC. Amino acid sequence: CAVFSGSSYEQYF.

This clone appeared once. CDR3 DNA sequence: TGTGCCAGTAGTCCCGCGGGGAACACTGAAGCTTTCTTT. This sequence encodes CASSPAGNTEAFF. The chain recombines TRBV19 with TRBJ1-1; D is ambiguous. With 5 bases removed from V and 1 base from J, the gap between germline ends came to 8 bases. The germline CDR1 and CDR2 sequences are LNHDA and SQIVND (reference sequence). The CDR3 is 13 residues long.

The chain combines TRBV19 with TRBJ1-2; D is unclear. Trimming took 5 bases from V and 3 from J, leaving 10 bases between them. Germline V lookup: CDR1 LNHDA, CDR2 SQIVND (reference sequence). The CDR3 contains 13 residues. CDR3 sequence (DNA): TGTGCCAGTAGTTTGGAAGCGGACTATGGCTACACCTTC. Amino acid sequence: CASSLEADYGYTF.